The next 16 T cell receptor beta chains were all read from a single sample in a study of blood T cells in healthy people across ages. Through a sample-barcoded 5' primer and a J-beta primer mix, a second PCR was run for about 6 to 11 cycles. TCRdb ran MiXCR on the 5' RACE reads and lists one entry per CDR3 protein. The table records 1.4 million to 1.5 million distinct CDR3 sequences, roughly 40% of them present only once. The sample taken for sequencing was blood. The receptor source for this set is a woman aged 18-29 years in good health.

The rearrangement links TRBV5-5 to TRBJ1-2; D perhaps matches TRBD1 (5 bases). The CDR3 sequence is 14 residues long. Germline assignment: CDR1 SGHKS and CDR2 YYEKEE (reference sequence). V gave up 3 bases and J gave up 0 bases, with 9 bases separating them. CDR3 protein: CASSYDSPNYGYTF. Here the CDR3 DNA reads TGTGCCAGCAGCTACGACAGTCCTAACTATGGCTACACCTTC.

The chain couples TRBV5-1 to TRBJ1-1; no reliable D call. Per the germline V gene, CDR1 is SGHRS and CDR2 is YFSETQ. The CDR3 is made up of 15 amino acids. Deletions cut 0 bases from V and 2 bases from J, with 11 bases between. Written as DNA, the CDR3 is TGCGCCAGCAGCTTGGGGCCAGGCGAAAACACTGAAGCTTTCTTT. Translated: CASSLGPGENTEAFF.

The genes are TRBV28 and TRBJ2-5; a weak D match, TRBD2 (6 bases). The V gene lost 5 bases and the J gene lost 2 bases, with 18 bases spanning the gap. The length of the CDR3 is 16 residues. Germline V gene sequence: CDR1 MDHEN, CDR2 SYDVKM. CDR3 loop: CASSPLWAGNQETQYF. DNA of the CDR3: TGTGCCAGCAGTCCACTATGGGCGGGAAATCAAGAGACCCAGTACTTC.

Only a few counts were recorded for this clonotype. The rearrangement uses TRBV6-5 and TRBJ2-1, with D possibly being TRBD1 (5 bases). Matching the DNA end better, TRBJ2-7 makes the J call doubtful. The CDR3 has 14 residues. Germline CDR1 is MNHEY and CDR2 is SVGAGI. This chain's CDR3 is CASSCSDSTNEQYF. CDR3 nucleotides: TGTGCCAGCAGTTGCTCCGACAGCACAAACGAGCAGTACTTC.

This clonotype was seen more than once but under ten times. The genes are TRBV7-2 and TRBJ1-6; a weak D match, TRBD1 (5 bases). Germline V gene sequence: CDR1 SGHTA, CDR2 FQGNSA. V lost 6 bases, J lost 6 bases, and 15 bases lay in between. The CDR3 consists of 15 residues. CDR3 sequence: CASRGAGTPNSPLHF. The CDR3 region has the DNA TGTGCCAGCAGAGGAGCCGGGACGCCTAATTCACCCCTCCACTTT.

In this sample, this clonotype turned up a few times. The chain couples TRBV7-2 to TRBJ2-7, with 7 bases lining up with TRBD2. Germline CDR1 reads SGHTA; CDR2 reads FQGNSA. The CDR3 is 15 residues long. V lost 4 bases and J lost 0; bases outside the gene matches: 6. The CDR3: CASSSQAGSSYEQYF. The CDR3 bases are TGTGCCAGCAGCTCCCAAGCGGGGAGCTCCTACGAGCAGTACTTC.

This clonotype was observed a few times. This rearrangement joins TRBV7-2 to TRBJ2-7, with D possibly called TRBD1 or TRBD2 (5 bases each). V was shortened by 4 bases and J by 6 bases, with 13 bases between the two germline ends. From germline, CDR1 is SGHTA and CDR2 FQGNSA. The CDR3 is made up of 13 amino acids. CDR3 sequence: CASSWGYTSEQYF. The CDR3 DNA reads TGTGCCAGCAGCTGGGGGTACACTAGCGAGCAGTACTTC.

J is TRBJ2-7 and V is TRBV4-1; 14 bases are shared with TRBD2. After removal of 3 bases from V and 2 bases from J, the junction contained 0 bases not matched to a gene. The CDR3 is 15 amino acids. CDR1 is MGHRA, CDR2 YSYEKL, per germline. The CDR3 region has the DNA TGCGCCAGCAGCCAGACTAGCGGGAGGGCCTACGAGCAGTACTTC. Its protein is CASSQTSGRAYEQYF.

The V and J genes are TRBV7-9 and TRBJ1-2; 7 positions agree with TRBD1. The CDR3 covers 16 residues. V lost 0 bases, J lost 3 bases, and 7 bases stayed unmatched. CDR1 and CDR2 (germline): SEHNR, FQNEAQ (reference sequence). The CDR3 DNA reads as TGTGCCAGCAGCTTAGCGGTGACAGGGTTGGACTATGGCTACACCTTC. Translating it yields CASSLAVTGLDYGYTF.

The table lists this clonotype with a few counts. This chain links TRBV20-1 with TRBJ2-5; 7 bases agree with TRBD2. CDR1 and CDR2 from the germline V gene are DFQATT and SNEGSKA (reference sequence). The CDR3 is 14 amino acids. V trimming: 3 bases; J trimming: 5 bases; junction bases outside the gene matches: 9. CDR3 sequence reads: CSASGREISETQYF. The CDR3 DNA reads TGCAGTGCTAGCGGGCGGGAGATCTCGGAGACCCAGTACTTC.

The rearrangement links TRBV28 to TRBJ2-7; D uncertain. Trimming cost V 5 bases and J 5 bases, with 13 bases left between them. The CDR3 is 13 amino acids. The germline CDR1 and CDR2 sequences are MDHEN and SYDVKM. The CDR3 region is CASSAGLVHEQYF. CDR3 nucleotide sequence: TGTGCCAGCAGTGCCGGGTTGGTCCACGAGCAGTACTTC.

V gene TRBV20-1 combines with J gene TRBJ2-5; D may be TRBD2 (6 bases). Germline CDR1 is DFQATT and CDR2 is SNEGSKA (reference sequence). This CDR3 contains 15 residues. Trimming left V 5 bases short and J 4 bases short, with 20 bases between. This chain's CDR3 is CSALTTGVGRETQYF. CDR3 DNA: TGCAGTGCTCTGACGACGGGAGTTGGTCGAGAGACCCAGTACTTC.

V and J are TRBV19 and TRBJ2-1; 7 bases are shared with TRBD1. The CDR3 covers 15 residues. After removal of 7 bases from V and 8 bases from J, the junction contained 14 bases not matched to a gene. The germline V gene encodes CDR1 LNHDA and CDR2 SQIVND (reference sequence). The DNA for the CDR3 is TGTGCCAGTAATAGGGGGCTAGCCGTCGAGGATGAGCAGTTCTTC. Protein: CASNRGLAVEDEQFF.

The V gene is TRBV6-5, the J gene TRBJ1-6, with a possible D match to TRBD1 (5 bases). CDR1 MNHEY and CDR2 SVGAGI come from the germline V gene. The V and J ends lost 5 bases and 4 bases respectively, with 12 bases between them. This CDR3 is built from 15 residues. CDR3 in DNA: TGTGCCAGCAGTCCTAATTGGGGGTATAATTCACCCCTCCACTTT. This codes for CASSPNWGYNSPLHF.

This clonotype was found a few times. The genes are TRBV7-3 and TRBJ2-7; TRBD1 might be the D (5 bases). V shed 3 bases and J shed 5 bases, with 11 bases lying between them. Germline V gene data show CDR1 as SGHTA and CDR2 as FQGTGA. CDR3 length equals 13 residues. CDR3 sequence (DNA): TGTGCCAGCAGCTTTACAGGTCTGAACGAGCAGTACTTC. It encodes CASSFTGLNEQYF.

J is TRBJ2-5 and V is TRBV2, with 14 nucleotides matching TRBD2. Trimming took 6 bases from V and 6 from J; bases not matched to a gene: 6. The CDR3 loop spans 15 amino acids. CDR1 is SNHLY and CDR2 is FYNNEI in the germline V gene. The CDR3 region has the DNA TGTGCCAGCAGCCCCGGGACTAGCGGGAGTAAGACCCAGTACTTC. It codes for CASSPGTSGSKTQYF.